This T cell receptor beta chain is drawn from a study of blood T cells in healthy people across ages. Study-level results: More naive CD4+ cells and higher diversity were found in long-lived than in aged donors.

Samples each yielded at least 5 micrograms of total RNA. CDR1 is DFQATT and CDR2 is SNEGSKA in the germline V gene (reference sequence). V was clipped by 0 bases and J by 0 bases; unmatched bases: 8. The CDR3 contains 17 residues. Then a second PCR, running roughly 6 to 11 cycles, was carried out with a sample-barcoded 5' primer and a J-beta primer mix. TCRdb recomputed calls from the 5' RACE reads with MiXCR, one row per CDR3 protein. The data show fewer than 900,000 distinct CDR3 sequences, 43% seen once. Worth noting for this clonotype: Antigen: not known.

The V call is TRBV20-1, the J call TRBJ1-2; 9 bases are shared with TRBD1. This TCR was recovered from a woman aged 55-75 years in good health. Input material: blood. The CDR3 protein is CSARDATGGTPNYGYTF. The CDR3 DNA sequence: TGCAGTGCTAGAGATGCGACAGGGGGAACCCCTAACTATGGCTACACCTTC.